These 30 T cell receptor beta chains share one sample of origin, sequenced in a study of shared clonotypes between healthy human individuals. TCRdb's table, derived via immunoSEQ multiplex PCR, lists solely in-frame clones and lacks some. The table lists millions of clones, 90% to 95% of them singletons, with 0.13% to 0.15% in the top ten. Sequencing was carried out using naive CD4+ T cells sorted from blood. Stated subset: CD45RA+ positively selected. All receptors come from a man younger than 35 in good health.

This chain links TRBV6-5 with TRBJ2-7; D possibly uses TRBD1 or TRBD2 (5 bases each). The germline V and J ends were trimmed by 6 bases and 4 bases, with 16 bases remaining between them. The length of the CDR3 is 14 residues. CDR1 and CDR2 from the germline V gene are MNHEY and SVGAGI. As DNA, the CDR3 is TGTGCCAGCAGAAGGGACGGAGTTCCTTACGAGCAGTACTTC. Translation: CASRRDGVPYEQYF.

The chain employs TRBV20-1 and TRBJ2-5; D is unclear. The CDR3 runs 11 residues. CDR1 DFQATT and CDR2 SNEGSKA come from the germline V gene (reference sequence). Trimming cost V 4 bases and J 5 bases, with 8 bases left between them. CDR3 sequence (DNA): TGCAGTGCTAAGCATAAGGAGACCCAGTACTTC. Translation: CSAKHKETQYF.

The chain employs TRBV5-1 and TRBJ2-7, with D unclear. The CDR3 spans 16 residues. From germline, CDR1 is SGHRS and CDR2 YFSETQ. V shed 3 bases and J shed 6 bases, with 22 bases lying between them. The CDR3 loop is CASSSNPRATAPEQYF. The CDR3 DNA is TGCGCCAGCAGCTCAAACCCGCGCGCCACCGCCCCCGAGCAGTACTTC.

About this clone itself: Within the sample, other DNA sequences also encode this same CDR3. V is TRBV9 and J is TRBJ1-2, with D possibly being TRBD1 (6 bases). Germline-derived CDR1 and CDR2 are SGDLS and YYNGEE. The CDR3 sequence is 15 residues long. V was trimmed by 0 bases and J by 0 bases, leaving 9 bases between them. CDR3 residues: CASSVAGTSNYGYTF. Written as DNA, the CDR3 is TGTGCCAGCAGCGTAGCCGGGACATCTAACTATGGCTACACCTTC.

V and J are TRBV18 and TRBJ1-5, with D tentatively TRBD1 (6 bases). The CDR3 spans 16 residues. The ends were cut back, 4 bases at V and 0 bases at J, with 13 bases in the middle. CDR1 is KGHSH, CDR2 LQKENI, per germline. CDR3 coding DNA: TGTGCCAGCTCACTTAACAGGGCGGATAGCAATCAGCCCCAGCATTTT. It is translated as CASSLNRADSNQPQHF.

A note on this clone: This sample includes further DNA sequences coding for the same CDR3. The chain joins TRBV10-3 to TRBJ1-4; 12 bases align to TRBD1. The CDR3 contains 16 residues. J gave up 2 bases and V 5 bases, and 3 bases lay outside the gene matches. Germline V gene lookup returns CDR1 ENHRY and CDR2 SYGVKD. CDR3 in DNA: TGTGCCATCAGTTCCGGGACAGGGGGCACTAATGAAAAACTGTTTTTT. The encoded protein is CAISSGTGGTNEKLFF.

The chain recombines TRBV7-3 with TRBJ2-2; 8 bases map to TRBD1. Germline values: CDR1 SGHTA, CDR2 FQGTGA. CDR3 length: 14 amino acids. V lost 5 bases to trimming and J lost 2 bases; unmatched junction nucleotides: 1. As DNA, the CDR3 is TGTGCCAGCAGCGGACAGGGCAACACCGGGGAGCTGTTTTTT. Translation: CASSGQGNTGELFF.

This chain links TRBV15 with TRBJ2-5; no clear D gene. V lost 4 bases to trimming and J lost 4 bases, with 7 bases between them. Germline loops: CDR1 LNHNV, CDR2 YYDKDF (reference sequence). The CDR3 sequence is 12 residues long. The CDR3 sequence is CATSKATETQYF. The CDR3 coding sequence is TGTGCCACCAGCAAGGCGACAGAGACCCAGTACTTC.

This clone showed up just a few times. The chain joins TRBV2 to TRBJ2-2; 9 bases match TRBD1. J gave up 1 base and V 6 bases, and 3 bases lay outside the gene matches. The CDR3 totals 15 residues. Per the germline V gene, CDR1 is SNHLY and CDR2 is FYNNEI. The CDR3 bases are TGTGCCAGCAGCCCGGGACAGGGGAACACCGGGGAGCTGTTTTTT. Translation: CASSPGQGNTGELFF.

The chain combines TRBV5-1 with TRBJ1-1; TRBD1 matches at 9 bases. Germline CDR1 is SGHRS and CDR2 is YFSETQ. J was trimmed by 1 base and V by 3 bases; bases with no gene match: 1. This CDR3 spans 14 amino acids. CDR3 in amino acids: CASSWDRENTEAFF. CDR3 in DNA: TGCGCCAGCAGCTGGGACAGGGAGAACACTGAAGCTTTCTTT.

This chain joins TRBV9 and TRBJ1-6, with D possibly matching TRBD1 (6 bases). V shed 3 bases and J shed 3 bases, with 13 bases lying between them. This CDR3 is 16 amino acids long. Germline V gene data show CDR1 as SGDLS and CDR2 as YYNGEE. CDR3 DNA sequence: TGTGCCAGCAGCGGCGGGGGCGCATTCTATAATTCACCCCTCCACTTT. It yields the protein CASSGGGAFYNSPLHF.

CDR3 nucleotide sequence: TGTGCCAGCAGCTTAGACCGGTCGCAGCCCCAGCATTTT. It yields the protein CASSLDRSQPQHF. V and J are TRBV7-2 and TRBJ1-5; no reliable D call. The CDR3 has 13 amino acids. Germline V lookup: CDR1 SGHTA, CDR2 FQGNSA. Trimming cost V 1 base and J 7 bases, with 8 bases left between them.

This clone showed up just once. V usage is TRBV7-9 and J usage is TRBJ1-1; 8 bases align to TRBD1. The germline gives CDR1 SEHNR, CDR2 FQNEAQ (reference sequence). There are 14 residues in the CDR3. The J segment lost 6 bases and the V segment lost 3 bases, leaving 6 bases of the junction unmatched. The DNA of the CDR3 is TGTGCCAGCAGCTTTTCCCAGGGGGCCTCTGAAGCTTTCTTT. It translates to CASSFSQGASEAFF.

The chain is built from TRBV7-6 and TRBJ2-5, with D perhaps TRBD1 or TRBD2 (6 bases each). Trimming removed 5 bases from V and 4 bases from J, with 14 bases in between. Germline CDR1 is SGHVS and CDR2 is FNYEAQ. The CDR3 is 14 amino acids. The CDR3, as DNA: TGTGCCAGCAGCGCGAACGGGGGCATAGAGACCCAGTACTTC. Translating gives CASSANGGIETQYF.

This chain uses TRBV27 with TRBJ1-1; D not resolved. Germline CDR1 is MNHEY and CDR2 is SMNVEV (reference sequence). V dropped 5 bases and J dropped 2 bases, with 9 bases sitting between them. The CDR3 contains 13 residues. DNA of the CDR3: TGTGCCAGCAGTATACGGGAAAACACTGAAGCTTTCTTT. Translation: CASSIRENTEAFF.

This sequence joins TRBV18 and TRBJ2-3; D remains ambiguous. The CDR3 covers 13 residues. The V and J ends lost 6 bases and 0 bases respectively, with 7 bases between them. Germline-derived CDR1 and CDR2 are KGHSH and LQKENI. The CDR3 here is CASSSVSTDTQYF. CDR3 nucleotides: TGTGCCAGCTCCTCGGTGAGCACAGATACGCAGTATTTT.

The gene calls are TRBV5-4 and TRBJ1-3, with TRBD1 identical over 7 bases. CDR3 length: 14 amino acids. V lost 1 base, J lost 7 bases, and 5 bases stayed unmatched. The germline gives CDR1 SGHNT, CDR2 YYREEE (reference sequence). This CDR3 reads CASSLPGGGNTIYF. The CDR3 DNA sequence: TGTGCCAGCAGCTTGCCAGGGGGAGGGAACACCATATATTTT. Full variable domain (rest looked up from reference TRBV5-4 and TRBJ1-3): ETGVTQSPTHLIKTRGQQVTLRCSSQSGHNTVSWYQQALGQGPQFIFQYYREEENGRGNFPPRFSGLQFPNYSSELNVNALELDDSALYLCASSLPGGGNTIYFGEGSWLTVV.

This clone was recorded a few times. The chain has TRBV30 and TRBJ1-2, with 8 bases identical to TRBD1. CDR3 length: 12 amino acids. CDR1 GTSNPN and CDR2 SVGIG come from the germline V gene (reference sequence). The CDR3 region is CVLSTGDYGYTF. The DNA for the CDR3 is TGTGTACTATCGACAGGGGACTATGGCTACACCTTC.

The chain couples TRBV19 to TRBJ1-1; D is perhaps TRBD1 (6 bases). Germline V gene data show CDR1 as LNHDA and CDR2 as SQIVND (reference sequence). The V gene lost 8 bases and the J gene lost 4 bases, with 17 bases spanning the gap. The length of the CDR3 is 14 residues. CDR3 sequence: CASSSNRVVTEAFF. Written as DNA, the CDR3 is TGTGCCAGTTCTTCAAACAGGGTAGTCACTGAAGCTTTCTTT.

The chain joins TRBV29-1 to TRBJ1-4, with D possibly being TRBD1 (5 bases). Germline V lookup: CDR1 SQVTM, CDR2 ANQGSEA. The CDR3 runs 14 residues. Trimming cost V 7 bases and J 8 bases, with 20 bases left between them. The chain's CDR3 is CSAQGARRREKLFF. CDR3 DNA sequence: TGCAGCGCCCAAGGGGCCAGAAGAAGGGAAAAACTGTTTTTT.

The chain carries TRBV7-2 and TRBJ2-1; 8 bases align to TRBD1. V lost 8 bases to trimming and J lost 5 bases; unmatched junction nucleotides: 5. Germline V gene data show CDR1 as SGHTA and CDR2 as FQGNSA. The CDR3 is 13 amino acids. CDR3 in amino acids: CASRDRLNNEQFF. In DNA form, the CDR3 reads TGTGCCAGCCGGGACAGGCTCAACAATGAGCAGTTCTTC.

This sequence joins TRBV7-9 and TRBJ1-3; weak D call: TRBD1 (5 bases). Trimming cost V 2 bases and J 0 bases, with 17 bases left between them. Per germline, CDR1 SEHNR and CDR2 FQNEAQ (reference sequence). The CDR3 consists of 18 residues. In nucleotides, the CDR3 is TGTGCCAGCAGCTTAAGTTGGATGGACAATCTCTCTGGAAACACCATATATTTT. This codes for CASSLSWMDNLSGNTIYF.

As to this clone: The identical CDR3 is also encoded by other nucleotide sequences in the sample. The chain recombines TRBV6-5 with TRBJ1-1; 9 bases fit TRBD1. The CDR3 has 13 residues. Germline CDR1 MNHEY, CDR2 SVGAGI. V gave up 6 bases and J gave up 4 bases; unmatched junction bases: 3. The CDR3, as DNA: TGTGCCAGCAGGGACAGGGGTGGCACTGAAGCTTTCTTT. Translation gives CASRDRGGTEAFF.

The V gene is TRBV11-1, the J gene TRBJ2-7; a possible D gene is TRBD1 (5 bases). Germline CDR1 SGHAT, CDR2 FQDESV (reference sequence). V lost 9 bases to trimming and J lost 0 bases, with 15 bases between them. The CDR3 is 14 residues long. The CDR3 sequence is CARDKGSFSYEQYF. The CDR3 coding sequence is TGTGCCAGGGACAAGGGCTCCTTCTCCTACGAGCAGTACTTC.

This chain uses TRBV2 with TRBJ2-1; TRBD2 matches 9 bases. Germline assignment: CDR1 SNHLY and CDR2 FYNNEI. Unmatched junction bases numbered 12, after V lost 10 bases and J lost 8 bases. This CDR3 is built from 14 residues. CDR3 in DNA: TGTGCCACCCTATCCGAGCGGGGGGCCGATGAGCAGTTCTTC. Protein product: CATLSERGADEQFF.

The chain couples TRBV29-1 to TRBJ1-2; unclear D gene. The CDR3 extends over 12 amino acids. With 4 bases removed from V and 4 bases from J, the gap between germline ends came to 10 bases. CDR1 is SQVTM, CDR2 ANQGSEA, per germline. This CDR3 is CSVAPDGYGYTF. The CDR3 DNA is TGCAGCGTTGCCCCGGACGGCTATGGCTACACCTTC.

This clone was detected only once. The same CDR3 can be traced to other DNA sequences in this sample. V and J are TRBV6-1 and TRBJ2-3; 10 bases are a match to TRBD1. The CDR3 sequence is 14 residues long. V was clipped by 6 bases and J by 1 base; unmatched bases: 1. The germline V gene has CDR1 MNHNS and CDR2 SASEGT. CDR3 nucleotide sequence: TGTGCCAGCAGCGGACAGGGGGGCACAGATACGCAGTATTTT. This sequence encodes CASSGQGGTDTQYF.

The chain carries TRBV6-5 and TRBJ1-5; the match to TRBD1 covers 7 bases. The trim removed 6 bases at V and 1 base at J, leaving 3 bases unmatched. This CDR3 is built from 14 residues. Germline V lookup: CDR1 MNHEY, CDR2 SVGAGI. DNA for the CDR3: TGTGCCAGCAGCGGGACAGAAAGCAATCAGCCCCAGCATTTT. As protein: CASSGTESNQPQHF.

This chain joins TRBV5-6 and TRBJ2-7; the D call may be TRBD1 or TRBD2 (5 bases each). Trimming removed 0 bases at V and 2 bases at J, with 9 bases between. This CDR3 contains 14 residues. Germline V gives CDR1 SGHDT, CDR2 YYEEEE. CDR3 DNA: TGTGCCAGCAGCTTGGATCCGGGGCCCTACGAGCAGTACTTC. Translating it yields CASSLDPGPYEQYF.

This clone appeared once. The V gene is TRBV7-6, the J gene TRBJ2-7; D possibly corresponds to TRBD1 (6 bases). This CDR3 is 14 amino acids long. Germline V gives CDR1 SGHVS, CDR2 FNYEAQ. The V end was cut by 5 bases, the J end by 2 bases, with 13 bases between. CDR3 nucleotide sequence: TGTGCCAGCAGCCGAGAACAGGGTCCCTACGAGCAGTACTTC. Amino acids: CASSREQGPYEQYF.